These T cell receptor beta chains were read from a single sample in a study of T cells after yellow fever vaccination. Each CDR3 protein is one row after TCRdb ran MiXCR on the 5' RACE reads. Here the sample spans approximately 120,000 distinct CDR3 sequences, 8.9% being singletons. The specimen comprised CD8+ T cells sorted from PBMCs, sampled on the day of the yellow fever booster vaccination. The origin of the receptors is a man in his late teens or twenties who received the YFV17D yellow fever vaccine. Each CDR3 is given with its conserved first and last residue. The D gene is left open where the match is weak. For some rows the clone size is stated as once, few or many, or as a class when expanded; others skip it.

CDR3 protein	CDR3 DNA	J gene	V gene	D gene	clone size
CASSQDRVANYGYTF	TGCGCCAGCAGCCAAGACAGGGTAGCTAACTATGGCTACACCTTC	TRBJ1-2	TRBV4-3	.	few
CSVEEPGLQETQYF	TGCAGCGTTGAAGAACCGGGACTACAAGAGACCCAGTACTTC	TRBJ2-5	TRBV29-1	TRBD2	many
CASSWTSGGSGDQETQYF	TGTGCCAGCAGTTGGACTAGCGGGGGATCAGGGGACCAAGAGACCCAGTACTTC	TRBJ2-5	TRBV6-6	TRBD2	.
CASSQSIRNEKLFF	TGTGCCAGCAGCCAATCGATACGGAATGAAAAACTGTTTTTT	TRBJ1-4	TRBV3-1	.	few
CASSAGTLEELFF	TGTGCCAGCAGCGCCGGGACCCTCGAGGAGCTGTTTTTT	TRBJ2-2	TRBV7-3	.	few
CASSQAGLAGSSEQYF	TGCGCCAGCAGCCAAGCGGGACTAGCGGGGTCAAGCGAGCAGTACTTC	TRBJ2-7	TRBV4-1	TRBD2	few
CASSERVSSGTDTQYF	TGTGCCAGCAGTGAGAGGGTGTCTTCAGGCACAGATACGCAGTATTTT	TRBJ2-3	TRBV6-4	.	.
CASSYGQGGYF	TGTGCCAGCAGCTACGGACAGGGGGGGTACTTC	TRBJ2-5	TRBV7-9	TRBD1	few
CASSLDQGNTEAFF	TGCGCCAGCAGCTTGGACCAGGGAAACACTGAAGCTTTCTTT	TRBJ1-1	TRBV5-1	.	few
CASSGRLNWEPQHF	TGTGCCAGTAGTGGGAGATTGAACTGGGAGCCCCAGCATTTT	TRBJ1-5	TRBV19	.	.
CASSQVRSNEQFF	TGTGCCAGCAGCCAAGTGAGGAGCAATGAGCAGTTCTTC	TRBJ2-1	TRBV3-1	.	many